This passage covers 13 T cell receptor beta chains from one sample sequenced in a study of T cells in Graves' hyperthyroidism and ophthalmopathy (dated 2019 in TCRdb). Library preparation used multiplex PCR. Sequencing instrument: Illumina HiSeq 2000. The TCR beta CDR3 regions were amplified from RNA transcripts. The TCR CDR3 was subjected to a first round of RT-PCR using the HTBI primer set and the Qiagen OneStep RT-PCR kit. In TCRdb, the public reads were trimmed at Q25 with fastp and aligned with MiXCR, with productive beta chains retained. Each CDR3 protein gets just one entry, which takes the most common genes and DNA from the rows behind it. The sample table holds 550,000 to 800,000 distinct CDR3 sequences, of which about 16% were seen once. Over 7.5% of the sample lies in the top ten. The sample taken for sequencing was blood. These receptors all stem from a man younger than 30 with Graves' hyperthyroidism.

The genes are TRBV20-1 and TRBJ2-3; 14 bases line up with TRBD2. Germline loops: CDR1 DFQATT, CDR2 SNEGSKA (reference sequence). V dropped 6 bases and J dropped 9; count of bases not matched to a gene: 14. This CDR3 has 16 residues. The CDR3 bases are TGCAGTGCGGGACTAGCGGGAGAGTTGGGGCATGGGACGCAGTATTTT. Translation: CSAGLAGELGHGTQYF.

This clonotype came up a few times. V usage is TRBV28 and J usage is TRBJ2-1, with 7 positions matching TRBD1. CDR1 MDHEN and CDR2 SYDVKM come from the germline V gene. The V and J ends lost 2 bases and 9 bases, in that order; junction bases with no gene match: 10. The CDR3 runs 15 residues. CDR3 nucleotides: TGTGCCAGCAGTTTAGTGTTTAGGGGGCAAGGTGAGCAGTTCTTC. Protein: CASSLVFRGQGEQFF.

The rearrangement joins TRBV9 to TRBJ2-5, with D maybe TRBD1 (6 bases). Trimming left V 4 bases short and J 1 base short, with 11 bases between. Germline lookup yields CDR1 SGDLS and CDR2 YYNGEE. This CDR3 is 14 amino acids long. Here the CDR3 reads CASSPTGTQETQYF. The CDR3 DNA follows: TGTGCCAGCAGCCCTACAGGGACCCAAGAGACCCAGTACTTC. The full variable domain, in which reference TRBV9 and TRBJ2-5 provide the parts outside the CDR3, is DSGVTQTPKHLITATGQRVTLRCSPRSGDLSVYWYQQSLDQGLQFLIQYYNGEERAKGNILERFSAQQFPDLHSELNLSSLELGDSALYFCASSPTGTQETQYFGPGTRLLVL.

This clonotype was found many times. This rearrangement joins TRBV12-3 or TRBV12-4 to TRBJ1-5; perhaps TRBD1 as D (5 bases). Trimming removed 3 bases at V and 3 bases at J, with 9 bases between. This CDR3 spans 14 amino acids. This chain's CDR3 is CASSFSGINQPQHF. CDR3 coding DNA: TGTGCCAGCAGTTTTTCAGGGATCAATCAGCCCCAGCATTTT.

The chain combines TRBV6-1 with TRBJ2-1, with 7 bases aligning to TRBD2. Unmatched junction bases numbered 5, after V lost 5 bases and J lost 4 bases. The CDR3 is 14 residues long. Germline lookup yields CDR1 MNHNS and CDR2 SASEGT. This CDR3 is CASSWRGKYNEQFF. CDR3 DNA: TGTGCCAGCAGTTGGCGGGGGAAATACAATGAGCAGTTCTTC.

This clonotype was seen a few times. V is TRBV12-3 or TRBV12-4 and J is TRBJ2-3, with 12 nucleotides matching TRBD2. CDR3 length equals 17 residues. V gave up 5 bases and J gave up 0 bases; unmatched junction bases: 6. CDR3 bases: TGTGCCAGCAGTCTACTAGCGGGAGGTAGCAGCACAGATACGCAGTATTTT. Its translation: CASSLLAGGSSTDTQYF.

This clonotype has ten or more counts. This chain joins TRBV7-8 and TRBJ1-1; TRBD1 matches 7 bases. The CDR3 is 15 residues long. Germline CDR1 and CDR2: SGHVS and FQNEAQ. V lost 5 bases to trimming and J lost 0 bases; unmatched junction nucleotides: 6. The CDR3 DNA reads TGTGCCAGCAGCCCCTACAGGGGCATGAACACTGAAGCTTTCTTT. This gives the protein CASSPYRGMNTEAFF.

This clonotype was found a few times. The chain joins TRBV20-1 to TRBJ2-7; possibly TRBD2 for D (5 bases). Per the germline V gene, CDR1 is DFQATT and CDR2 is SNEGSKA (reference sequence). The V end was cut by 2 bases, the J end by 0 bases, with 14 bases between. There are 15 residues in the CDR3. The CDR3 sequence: CSARLPRRNSYEQYF. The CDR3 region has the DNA TGCAGTGCTAGACTTCCTCGGAGGAACTCCTACGAGCAGTACTTC.

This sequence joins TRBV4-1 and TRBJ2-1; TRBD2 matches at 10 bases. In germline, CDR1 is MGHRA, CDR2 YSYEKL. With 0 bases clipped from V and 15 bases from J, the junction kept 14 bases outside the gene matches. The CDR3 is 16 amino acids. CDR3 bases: TGCGCCAGCAGCCAAGAAAACAGCGGGAGGGCCGATAAACTGTTCTTC. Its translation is CASSQENSGRADKLFF.

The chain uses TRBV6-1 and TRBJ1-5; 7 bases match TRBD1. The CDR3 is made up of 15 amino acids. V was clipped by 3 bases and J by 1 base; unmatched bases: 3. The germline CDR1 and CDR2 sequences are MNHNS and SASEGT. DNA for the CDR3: TGTGCCAGCAGTGACAGGGGGGTAAGCAATCAGCCCCAGCATTTT. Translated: CASSDRGVSNQPQHF.

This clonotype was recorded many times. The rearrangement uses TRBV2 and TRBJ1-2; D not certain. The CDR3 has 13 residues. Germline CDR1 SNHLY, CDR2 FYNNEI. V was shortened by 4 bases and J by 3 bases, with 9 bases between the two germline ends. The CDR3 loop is CASSVIADYGYTF. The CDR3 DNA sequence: TGTGCCAGCAGTGTAATAGCTGACTATGGCTACACCTTC.

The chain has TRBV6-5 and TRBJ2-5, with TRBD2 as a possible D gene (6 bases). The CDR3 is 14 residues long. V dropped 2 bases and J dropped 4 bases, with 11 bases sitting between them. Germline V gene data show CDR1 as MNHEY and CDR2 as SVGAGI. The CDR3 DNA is TGTGCCAGCAGTTACCGGAGGGCCTTAGAGACCCAGTACTTC. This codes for CASSYRRALETQYF.

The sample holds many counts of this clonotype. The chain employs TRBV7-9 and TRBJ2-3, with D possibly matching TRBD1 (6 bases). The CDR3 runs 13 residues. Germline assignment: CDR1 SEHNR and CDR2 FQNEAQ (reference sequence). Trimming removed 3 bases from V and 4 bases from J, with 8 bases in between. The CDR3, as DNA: TGTGCCAGCAGCTTCCAGGGGCCAGATACGCAGTATTTT. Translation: CASSFQGPDTQYF.